This TCR beta chain was identified in a study of blood T cell repertoires in COVID-19. Study-wide context: PBMCs, B-cell-depleted T cells, or T cells provided the cDNA or gDNA that made up the material.

The age range of participants was 18 to 89 years, with residence in about 25 US areas. V was pared by 0 bases and J by 3 bases, with 11 bases between. Germline V gives CDR1 MGHRA, CDR2 YSYEKL. The CDR3 extends over 15 amino acids. Assay used: immunoSEQ multiplex PCR; TCRdb lists only in-frame clones, some missing. The data hold 300,000 to 500,000 clones, with roughly 90% observed a single time. There are a few counts of this clone. Other DNA sequences within the sample encode an identical CDR3. The chain links TRBV4-1 to TRBJ1-2, with D possibly TRBD1 on 5 matching bases. The sample was PBMCs or T cells enriched from blood (not recorded which). The sequence derives from a woman in her twenties or thirties with acute COVID-19. The CDR3 is CASSQDRGSDYGYTF. In nucleotides, the CDR3 is TGCGCCAGCAGCCAAGATCGGGGGAGCGACTATGGCTACACCTTC.